These 2 T cell receptor beta chains were sequenced from one sample in a study of identical twins. Using its own MiXCR run on the 5' RACE reads, TCRdb lists one record per CDR3 protein. The sample comprises about 340,000 distinct CDR3 sequences, around 9% of which are singletons, and under 9.5% rests with the top ten. Sample: naive T cells sorted from blood. These receptors originate from a woman aged 50 to 60 in good health.

This clonotype was detected only a few times. CDR3 in DNA: TGTGCCAGCAGCCGCCAGGTGGGGACTGAAGCTTTCTTT. Protein product: CASSRQVGTEAFF. This sequence joins TRBV14 and TRBJ1-1; no clear D gene. CDR1 is SGHDN, CDR2 FVKESK, per germline. CDR3 size: 13 residues. V was clipped by 4 bases and J by 5 bases, with 11 bases between them.

This clonotype was observed a few times. J is TRBJ1-2 and V is TRBV9; 8 nucleotides match TRBD1. The trim removed 4 bases at V and 1 base at J, leaving 6 bases unmatched. CDR1 SGDLS and CDR2 YYNGEE come from the germline V gene. CDR3 size: 15 residues. In DNA, the CDR3 is TGTGCCAGCAGCCCGCGACAGGGGAATAACTATGGCTACACCTTC. It translates to CASSPRQGNNYGYTF.